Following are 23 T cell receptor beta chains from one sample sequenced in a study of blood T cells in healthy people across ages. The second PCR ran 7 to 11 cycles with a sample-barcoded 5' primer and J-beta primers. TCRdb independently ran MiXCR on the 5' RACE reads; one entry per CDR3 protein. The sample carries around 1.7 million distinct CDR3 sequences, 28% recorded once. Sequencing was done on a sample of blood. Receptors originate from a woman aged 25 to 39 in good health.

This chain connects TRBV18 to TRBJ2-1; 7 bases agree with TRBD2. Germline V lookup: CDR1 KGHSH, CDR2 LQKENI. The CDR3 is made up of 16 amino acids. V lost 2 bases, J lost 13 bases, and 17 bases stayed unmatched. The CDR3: CASSPTAGLGKETQFF. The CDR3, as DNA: TGTGCCAGCTCACCAACGGCAGGACTAGGGAAAGAGACCCAGTTCTTC.

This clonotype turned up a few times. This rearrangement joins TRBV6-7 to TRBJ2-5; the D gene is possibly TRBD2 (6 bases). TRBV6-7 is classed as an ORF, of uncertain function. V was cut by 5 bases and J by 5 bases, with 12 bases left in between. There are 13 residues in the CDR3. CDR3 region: CASSNGDWETQYF. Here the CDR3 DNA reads TGTGCCAGCAGTAACGGGGACTGGGAGACCCAGTACTTC.

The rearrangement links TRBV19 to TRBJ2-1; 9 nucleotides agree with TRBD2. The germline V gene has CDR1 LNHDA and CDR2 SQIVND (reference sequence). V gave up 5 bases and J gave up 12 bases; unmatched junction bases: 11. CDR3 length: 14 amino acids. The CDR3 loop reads CASSVLAGDPGQFF. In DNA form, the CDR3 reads TGTGCCAGTAGTGTCTTAGCGGGGGACCCTGGGCAGTTCTTC.

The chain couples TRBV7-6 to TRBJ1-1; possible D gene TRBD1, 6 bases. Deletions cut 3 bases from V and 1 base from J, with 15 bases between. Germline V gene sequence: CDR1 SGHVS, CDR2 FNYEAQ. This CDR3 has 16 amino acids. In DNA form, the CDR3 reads TGTGCCAGCAGCTTGGGGGGCGGCGGGACGAACACTGAAGCTTTCTTT. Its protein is CASSLGGGGTNTEAFF.

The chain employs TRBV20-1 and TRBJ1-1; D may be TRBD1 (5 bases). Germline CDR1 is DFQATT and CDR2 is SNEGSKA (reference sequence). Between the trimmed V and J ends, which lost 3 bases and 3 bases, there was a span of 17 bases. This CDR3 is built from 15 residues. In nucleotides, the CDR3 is TGCAGTGCTAGTAACCCCAGGGCCGAGGACACTGAAGCTTTCTTT. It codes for CSASNPRAEDTEAFF.

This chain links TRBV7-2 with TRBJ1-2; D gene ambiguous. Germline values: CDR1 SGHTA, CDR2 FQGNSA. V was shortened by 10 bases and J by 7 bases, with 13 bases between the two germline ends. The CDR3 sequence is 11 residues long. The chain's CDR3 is CATVLPSGYTF. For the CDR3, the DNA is TGTGCCACCGTGTTGCCCTCTGGCTACACCTTC.

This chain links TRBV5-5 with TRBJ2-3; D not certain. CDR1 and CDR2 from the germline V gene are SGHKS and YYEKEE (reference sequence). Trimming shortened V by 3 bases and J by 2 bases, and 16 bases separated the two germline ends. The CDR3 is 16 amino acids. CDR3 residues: CASSSTARLFTDTQYF. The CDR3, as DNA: TGTGCCAGCAGCTCTACGGCCAGATTATTCACAGATACGCAGTATTTT. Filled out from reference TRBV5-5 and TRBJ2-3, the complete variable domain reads DAGVTQSPTHLIKTRGQQVTLRCSPISGHKSVSWYQQVLGQGPQFIFQYYEKEERGRGNFPDRFSARQFPNYSSELNVNALLLGDSALYLCASSSTARLFTDTQYFGPGTRLTVL.

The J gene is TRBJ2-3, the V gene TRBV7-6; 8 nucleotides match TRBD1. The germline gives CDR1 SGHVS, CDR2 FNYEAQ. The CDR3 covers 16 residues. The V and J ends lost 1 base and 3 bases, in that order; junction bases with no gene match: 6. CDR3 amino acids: CASSLGRTGRTDTQYF. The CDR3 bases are TGTGCCAGCAGCTTAGGGAGGACAGGGCGGACAGATACGCAGTATTTT.

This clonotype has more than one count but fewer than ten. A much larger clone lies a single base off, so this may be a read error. The CDR3 DNA reads as TGTGCCAGCAATCAAGGACAGAACACAGATACGCAGTATTTT. This encodes CASNQGQNTDTQYF. J is TRBJ2-3 and V is TRBV5-5, with D possibly being TRBD1 (6 bases). With 6 bases removed from V and 2 bases from J, the gap between germline ends came to 13 bases. Germline V gene sequence: CDR1 SGHKS, CDR2 YYEKEE (reference sequence). The CDR3 contains 14 residues.

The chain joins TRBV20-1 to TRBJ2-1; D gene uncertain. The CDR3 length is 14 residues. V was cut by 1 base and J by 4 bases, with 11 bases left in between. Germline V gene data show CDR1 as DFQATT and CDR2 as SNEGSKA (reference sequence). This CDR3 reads CSARAPTGYNEQFF. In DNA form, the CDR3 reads TGCAGTGCTAGAGCCCCGACTGGGTACAATGAGCAGTTCTTC.

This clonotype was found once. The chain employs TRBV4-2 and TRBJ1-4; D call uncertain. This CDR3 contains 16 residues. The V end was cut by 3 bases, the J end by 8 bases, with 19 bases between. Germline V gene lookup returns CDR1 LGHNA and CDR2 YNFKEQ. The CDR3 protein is CASSQSGYGVGEKLFF. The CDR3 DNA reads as TGTGCCAGCAGCCAGTCGGGTTATGGGGTAGGAGAAAAACTGTTTTTT.

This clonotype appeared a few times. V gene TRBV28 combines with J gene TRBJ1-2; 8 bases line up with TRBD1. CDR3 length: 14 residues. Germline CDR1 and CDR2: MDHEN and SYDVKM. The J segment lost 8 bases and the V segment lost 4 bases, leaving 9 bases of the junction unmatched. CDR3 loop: CASSSYSTGVGYTF. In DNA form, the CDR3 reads TGTGCCAGCAGTTCTTACTCGACAGGGGTAGGCTACACCTTC.

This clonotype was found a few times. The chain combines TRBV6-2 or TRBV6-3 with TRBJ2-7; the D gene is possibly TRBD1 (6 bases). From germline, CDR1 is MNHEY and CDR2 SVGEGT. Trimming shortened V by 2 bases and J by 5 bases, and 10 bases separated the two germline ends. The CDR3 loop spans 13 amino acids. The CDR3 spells CASSYEDSNEQYF. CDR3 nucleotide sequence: TGTGCCAGCAGTTACGAGGACAGTAACGAGCAGTACTTC.

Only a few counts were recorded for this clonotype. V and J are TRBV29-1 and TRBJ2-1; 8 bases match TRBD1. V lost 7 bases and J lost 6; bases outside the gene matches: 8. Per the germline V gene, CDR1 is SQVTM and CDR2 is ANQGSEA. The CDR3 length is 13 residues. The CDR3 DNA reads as TGCAGCGCGAATCCGGGACAGGTCAATGAGCAGTTCTTC. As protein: CSANPGQVNEQFF.

CDR3 DNA sequence: TGCGCCAGCAGCCCGGGGGACAGAAACACCGGGGAGCTGTTTTTT. Amino acids: CASSPGDRNTGELFF. The rearrangement links TRBV5-1 to TRBJ2-2; tentatively, D is TRBD1 (7 bases). This CDR3 region has 15 residues. Germline V gene lookup returns CDR1 SGHRS and CDR2 YFSETQ. The germline V and J ends were trimmed by 4 bases and 2 bases, with 12 bases remaining between them.

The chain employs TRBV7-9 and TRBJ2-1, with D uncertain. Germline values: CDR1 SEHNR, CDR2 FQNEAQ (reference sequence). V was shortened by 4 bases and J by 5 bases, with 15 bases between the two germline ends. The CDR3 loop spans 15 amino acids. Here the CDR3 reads CASSSRTTAHNEQFF. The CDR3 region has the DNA TGTGCCAGCAGCTCGCGGACGACGGCCCACAATGAGCAGTTCTTC. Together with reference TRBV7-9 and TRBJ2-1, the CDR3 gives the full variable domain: DTGVSQNPRHKITKRGQNVTFRCDPISEHNRLYWYRQTLGQGPEFLTYFQNEAQLEKSRLLSDRFSAERPKGSFSTLEIQRTEQGDSAMYLCASSSRTTAHNEQFFGPGTRLTVL.

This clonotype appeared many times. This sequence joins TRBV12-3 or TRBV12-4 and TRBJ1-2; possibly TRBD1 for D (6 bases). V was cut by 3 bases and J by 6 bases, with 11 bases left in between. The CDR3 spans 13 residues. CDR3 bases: TGTGCCAGCAGTTTTAGCCGGGGGCATGGCTACACCTTC. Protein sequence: CASSFSRGHGYTF.

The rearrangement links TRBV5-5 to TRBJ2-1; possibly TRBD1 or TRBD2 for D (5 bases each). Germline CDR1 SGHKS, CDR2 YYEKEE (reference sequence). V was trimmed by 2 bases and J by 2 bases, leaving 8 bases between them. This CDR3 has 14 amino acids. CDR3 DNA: TGTGCCAGCAGCTTCGTGGGGGCCTACAATGAGCAGTTCTTC. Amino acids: CASSFVGAYNEQFF.

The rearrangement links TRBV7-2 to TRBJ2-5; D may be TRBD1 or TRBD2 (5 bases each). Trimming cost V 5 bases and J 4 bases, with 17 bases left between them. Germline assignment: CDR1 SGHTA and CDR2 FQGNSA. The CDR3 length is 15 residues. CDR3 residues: CASSAHRGQGETQYF. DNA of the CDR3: TGTGCCAGCAGCGCCCATCGCGGGCAGGGAGAGACCCAGTACTTC.

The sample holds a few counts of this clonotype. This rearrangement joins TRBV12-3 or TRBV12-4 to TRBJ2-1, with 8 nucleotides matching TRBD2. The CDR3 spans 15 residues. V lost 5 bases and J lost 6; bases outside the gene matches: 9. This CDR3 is CASSPRGAGGNEQFF. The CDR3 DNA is TGTGCCAGCAGTCCCCGAGGTGCGGGGGGCAATGAGCAGTTCTTC.

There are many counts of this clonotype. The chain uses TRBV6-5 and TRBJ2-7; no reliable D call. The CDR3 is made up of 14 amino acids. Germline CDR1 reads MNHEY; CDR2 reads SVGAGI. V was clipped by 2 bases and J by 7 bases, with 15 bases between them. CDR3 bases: TGTGCCAGCAGTTACGCTGGCAGGTCGTCTGAGCAGTACTTC. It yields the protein CASSYAGRSSEQYF.

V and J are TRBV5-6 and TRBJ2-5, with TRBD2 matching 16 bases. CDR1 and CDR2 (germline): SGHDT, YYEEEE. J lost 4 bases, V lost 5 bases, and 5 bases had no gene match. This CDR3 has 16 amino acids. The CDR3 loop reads CASRLGLAGGPETQYF. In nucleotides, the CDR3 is TGTGCCAGCAGGCTGGGACTAGCGGGGGGGCCAGAGACCCAGTACTTC.

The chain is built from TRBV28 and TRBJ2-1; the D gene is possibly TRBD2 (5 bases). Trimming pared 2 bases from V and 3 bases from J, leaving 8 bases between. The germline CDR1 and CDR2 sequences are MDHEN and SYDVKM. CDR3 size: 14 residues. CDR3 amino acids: CASSLGRVYNEQFF. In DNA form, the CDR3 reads TGTGCCAGCAGTTTAGGGCGGGTCTACAATGAGCAGTTCTTC.